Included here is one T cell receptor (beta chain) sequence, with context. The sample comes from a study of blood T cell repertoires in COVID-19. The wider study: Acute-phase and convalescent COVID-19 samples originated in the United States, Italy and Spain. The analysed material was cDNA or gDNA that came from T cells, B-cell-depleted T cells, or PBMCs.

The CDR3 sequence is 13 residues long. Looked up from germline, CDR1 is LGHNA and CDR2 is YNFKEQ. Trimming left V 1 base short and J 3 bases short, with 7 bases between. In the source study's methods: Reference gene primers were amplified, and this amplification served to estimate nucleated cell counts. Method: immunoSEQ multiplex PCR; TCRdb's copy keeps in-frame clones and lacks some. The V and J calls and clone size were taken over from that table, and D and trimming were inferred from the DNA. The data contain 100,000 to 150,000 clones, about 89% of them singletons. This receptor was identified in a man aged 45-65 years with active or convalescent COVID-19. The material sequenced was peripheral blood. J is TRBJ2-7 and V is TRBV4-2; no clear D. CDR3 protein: CASSQGTGYEQYF. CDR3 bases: TGTGCCAGCAGCCAAGGAACCGGCTACGAGCAGTACTTC.